The present entry profiles one T cell receptor (beta chain) with its context. The data were produced by immunoSEQ multiplex PCR, yet TCRdb's version contains in-frame clones alone and is incomplete. The sample shows 150,000 to 200,000 clones, 87% of them seen only once. The data stem from a study of blood T cell repertoires in COVID-19. Germline lookup yields CDR1 KGHSH and CDR2 LQKENI. V lost 6 bases, J lost 4 bases, and 8 bases stayed unmatched. The CDR3 is made up of 15 amino acids. V is TRBV18 and J is TRBJ2-5, with 10 bases lining up with TRBD1. This TCR came from a human donor with acute COVID-19. The donor label of this sample is uncertain. Source material: PBMCs or T cells enriched from blood (not recorded which). The CDR3: CASSLTGGVAETQYF. Written as DNA, the CDR3 is TGTGCCAGCTCTCTGACAGGGGGCGTAGCAGAGACCCAGTACTTC. Supplemented by reference TRBV18 and TRBJ2-5, the full variable domain reads NAGVMQNPRHLVRRRGQEARLRCSPMKGHSHVYWYRQLPEEGLKFMVYLQKENIIDESGMPKERFSAEFPKEGPSILRIQQVVRGDSAAYFCASSLTGGVAETQYFGPGTRLLVL.